Listed below are T cell receptor beta chains from one sample, sequenced in a study of cytomegalovirus exposure and HLA in healthy donors. TCRdb's table, derived via immunoSEQ multiplex PCR, lists solely in-frame clones and lacks some. This repertoire shows around 41,000 clones, under 60% found once; its top ten account for roughly 5.6%. The sample consisted of PBMCs. These receptors were collected from a man between 60 and 75 years old in good health and CMV-seronegative. The CDR3 runs from the conserved cysteine through the conserved F or W. The D gene is left open where the match is weak. The size of a clone is reported for some rows only, either as once, few or many, or as a class for expanded clones.

abundance,j_gene,v_gene,d_gene,CDR3aa,CDR3nt
once,TRBJ2-5,TRBV4-2,TRBD2,CASSGPGLAGETQYF,TGTGCCAGCAGCGGACCGGGACTAGCGGGGGAGACCCAGTACTTC
NA,TRBJ1-2,TRBV7-9,NA,CASSLRTDGYGYTF,TGTGCCAGCAGCTTACGGACAGATGGCTATGGCTACACCTTC
NA,TRBJ2-3,TRBV10-3,NA,CAISEYGSGSTDTQYF,TGTGCCATCAGTGAGTATGGTAGCGGTAGCACAGATACGCAGTATTTT
NA,TRBJ1-5,TRBV23-1,NA,CASRFQGIGLTNQPQHF,TGCGCCAGCAGATTCCAGGGGATCGGCCTCACCAATCAGCCCCAGCATTTT
NA,TRBJ1-5,TRBV19,NA,CASTVDRNQPQHF,TGTGCCAGTACTGTCGACAGGAATCAGCCCCAGCATTTT
NA,TRBJ1-3,TRBV6-1,TRBD1,CASSASWTGANTIYF,TGTGCCAGCAGTGCATCTTGGACAGGTGCGAACACCATATATTTT
NA,TRBJ2-2,TRBV7-2,TRBD1,CASSWSSGGAGGELFF,TGTGCCAGCAGCTGGTCATCAGGGGGCGCGGGCGGGGAGCTGTTTTTT
few,TRBJ2-2,TRBV4-2,NA,CASSQDKTRNTGELFF,TGTGCCAGCAGCCAAGATAAGACACGGAACACCGGGGAGCTGTTTTTT
few,TRBJ2-7,TRBV4-3,TRBD2,CASSFRLAQSYEQYF,TGCGCCAGCAGCTTCCGACTAGCGCAAAGCTACGAGCAGTACTTC
few,TRBJ2-7,TRBV6-6,TRBD2,CASSSGTSGGQSRYF,TGTGCCAGCAGTTCGGGGACTAGCGGGGGCCAGAGTAGATACTTC
NA,TRBJ1-2,TRBV2,TRBD1,CASSERRQGAENGYTF,TGTGCCAGCAGTGAACGACGACAGGGGGCGGAAAATGGCTACACCTTC
few,TRBJ2-7,TRBV6-6,NA,CASSYEVSYEQYF,TGTGCCAGCAGTTATGAGGTTTCCTACGAGCAGTACTTC
NA,TRBJ1-1,TRBV7-9,NA,CASSRIRDTISEAFF,TGTGCCAGCAGCCGAATCCGGGACACAATATCTGAAGCTTTCTTT
NA,TRBJ1-1,TRBV18,NA,CASSQGVNTEAFF,TGTGCCAGCTCACAGGGGGTAAACACTGAAGCTTTCTTT
once,TRBJ1-3,TRBV2,NA,CATAISGNTIYF,TGCGCGACTGCCATCTCTGGAAACACCATATATTTT
few,TRBJ2-5,TRBV7-6,NA,CASSGTGSAQYF,TGTGCCAGCAGCGGCACAGGGTCGGCCCAGTACTTC
NA,TRBJ2-1,TRBV28,TRBD1,CASSPGGSWNEQFF,TGTGCCAGCAGTCCAGGGGGCTCTTGGAATGAGCAGTTCTTC
NA,TRBJ2-2,TRBV30,NA,CAWFGAGSITGELFF,TGTGCCTGGTTTGGGGCGGGGAGTATCACCGGGGAGCTGTTTTTT
NA,TRBJ1-5,TRBV2,NA,CASSRQVSNQPQHF,TGTGCCAGCAGTAGACAGGTCTCGAATCAGCCCCAGCATTTT
NA,TRBJ1-1,TRBV2,NA,CASSAGYRDTEAFF,TGTGCCAGCAGCGCCGGCTACAGGGACACTGAAGCTTTCTTT
NA,TRBJ1-2,TRBV10-1,TRBD1,CASRDRGSYGYTF,TGCGCCAGCAGGGACAGGGGGAGCTATGGCTACACCTTC
once,TRBJ2-1,TRBV19,NA,CASSRGQTNNEQFF,TGTGCCAGTAGTAGAGGACAGACGAACAATGAGCAGTTCTTC
NA,TRBJ2-7,TRBV7-9,NA,CASSLLASDEQYF,TGTGCCAGCAGCTTGTTGGCTAGCGACGAGCAGTACTTC
NA,TRBJ2-7,TRBV6-5,NA,CASSYSDSLNIYEQYF,TGTGCCAGCAGTTACTCGGACAGTCTTAATATTTACGAGCAGTACTTC
NA,TRBJ1-3,TRBV7-6,NA,CASSSSTTGGSALRNTIYF,TGTGCCAGCAGCTCCTCCACGACGGGGGGGTCCGCTTTGAGAAACACCATATATTTT
few,TRBJ2-1,TRBV6-5,TRBD2,CASSRTGGRYNEQFF,TGTGCCAGCAGCCGCACAGGCGGGAGATACAATGAGCAGTTCTTC
few,TRBJ2-7,TRBV7-9,NA,CASSPTGGYEQYF,TGTGCCAGCAGCCCTACCGGGGGCTACGAGCAGTACTTC
NA,TRBJ2-2,TRBV11-3,TRBD2,CASSPGGLAGSAGELFF,TGTGCCAGCAGCCCAGGAGGACTAGCGGGATCAGCCGGGGAGCTGTTTTTT
NA,TRBJ1-5,TRBV5-1,NA,CASSLYGGGNQPQHF,TGCGCCAGCAGCTTGTATGGAGGTGGCAATCAGCCCCAGCATTTT
NA,TRBJ1-1,TRBV19,NA,CASSSRGEAFF,TGTGCCAGTAGTTCCAGGGGAGAAGCTTTCTTT
few,TRBJ2-2,TRBV4-2,NA,CASSQEGVSNAGELFF,TGTGCCAGCAGCCAAGAAGGGGTATCAAACGCCGGGGAGCTGTTTTTT
NA,TRBJ2-3,TRBV4-2,TRBD1,CASSQGQGATDTQYF,TGTGCCAGCAGCCAGGGACAGGGGGCTACAGATACGCAGTATTTT
NA,TRBJ2-5,TRBV9,NA,CASSVAPLQETQYF,TGTGCCAGCAGCGTAGCCCCCTTACAAGAGACCCAGTACTTC
few,TRBJ2-1,TRBV5-8,TRBD2,CASSLRREGPPDNEQFF,TGTGCCAGCAGCTTGCGGCGGGAGGGCCCTCCCGACAATGAGCAGTTCTTC
NA,TRBJ1-2,TRBV6-5,NA,CASSSPPAGGYTF,TGTGCCAGCAGTTCCCCCCCGGCCGGGGGCTACACCTTC
NA,TRBJ1-2,TRBV5-1,NA,CASSLERAWNYGYTF,TGCGCCAGCAGCTTGGAGAGGGCTTGGAACTATGGCTACACCTTC
once,TRBJ2-4,TRBV14,NA,CASSPDYRSNIQYF,TGTGCCAGCAGCCCCGACTATCGTTCCAACATTCAGTACTTC
NA,TRBJ2-1,TRBV6-5,TRBD2,CASSPGLAGYNEQFF,TGTGCCAGCAGCCCCGGACTAGCGGGATACAATGAGCAGTTCTTC
NA,TRBJ1-2,TRBV25-1,NA,CASSDPFSYGYTF,TGTGCCAGCAGTGACCCTTTTTCCTATGGCTACACCTTC
NA,TRBJ2-1,TRBV30,NA,CAWRGSSYNEQFF,TGTGCATGGAGGGGGAGCTCCTACAATGAGCAGTTCTTC
NA,TRBJ2-2,TRBV28,NA,CASSLNLGAIGLFF,TGTGCCAGCAGTTTAAACTTGGGGGCGATAGGGCTGTTTTTT
NA,TRBJ1-5,TRBV27,NA,CASSPAGFNQPQHF,TGTGCCAGCAGTCCCGCGGGGTTCAATCAGCCCCAGCATTTT
NA,TRBJ1-2,TRBV30,NA,CAWSGGLTNYGYTF,TGTGCCTGGAGTGGGGGACTTACTAACTATGGCTACACCTTC
NA,TRBJ2-7,TRBV4-1,TRBD2,CASSQVLAGVQYEQYF,TGCGCCAGCAGCCAAGTACTAGCGGGAGTTCAGTACGAGCAGTACTTC